The 10 T cell receptor beta chains listed next were all sequenced from one sample in a study of T-cell reconstitution after alpha-beta-depleted transplantation in children. Molecular barcoding with unique molecular identifiers was used for the TCRbeta library. MiXCR was run by TCRdb on the PCR reads, yielding one entry per CDR3 protein. The sample has roughly 200,000 distinct CDR3 sequences, around 8.4% seen once. This sample comprised PBMCs, mostly from graft donor cells, obtained 360 days after TCRalphabeta/CD19-depleted stem cell transplant. These receptors originate from a male patient between 2 and 10 years old who had a stem cell transplant for acute myeloid leukemia, so the T cells may come from the graft donor.

There are many counts of this clonotype. V usage is TRBV2 and J usage is TRBJ2-7; possibly TRBD1 for D (5 bases). Trimming stripped 2 bases from V and 7 bases from J, with 12 bases between. There are 13 residues in the CDR3. Germline V gene data show CDR1 as SNHLY and CDR2 as FYNNEI. This CDR3 is CASSEKGAREQYV. The CDR3 DNA reads as TGTGCCAGCAGTGAAAAAGGGGCGAGGGAGCAGTACGTC.

In this sample, this clonotype turned up a few times. This chain uses TRBV12-3 or TRBV12-4 with TRBJ2-7; no firm D call. The V gene lost 10 bases and the J gene lost 6 bases, with 10 bases spanning the gap. The CDR3 contains 10 residues. DNA of the CDR3: TGTGCCATCCCCGCTAGCGAGCAGTACGTC. Its protein is CAIPASEQYV.

The chain couples TRBV25-1 to TRBJ2-5, with TRBD1 matching over 8 bases. The CDR3 sequence is 14 residues long. Germline CDR1 and CDR2: MGHDK and SYGVNS. V shed 7 bases and J 2 bases; nucleotides not matched to a gene: 6. The CDR3 coding sequence is TGTGCCAGCAATCGACAGGGGTGGCAAGAGACCCAGTACTTC. Its translation is CASNRQGWQETQYF.

This clonotype was observed many times. The chain has TRBV12-3 or TRBV12-4 and TRBJ1-2; a possible D gene is TRBD1 (5 bases). This CDR3 is 14 amino acids long. V lost 4 bases, J lost 4 bases, and 13 bases lay in between. The CDR3 region has the DNA TGTGCCAGCAGTTCCCAACAGGTGCTCTATGGCTACACCTTC. This sequence encodes CASSSQQVLYGYTF.

This clonotype has ten or more counts. This chain joins TRBV29-1 and TRBJ2-1, with 8 bases fitting TRBD2. The length of the CDR3 is 15 residues. V shed 2 bases and J 4 bases; nucleotides not matched to a gene: 7. CDR1 SQVTM and CDR2 ANQGSEA come from the germline V gene. The CDR3 sequence is CSVEPAGADYNEQFF. Written as DNA, the CDR3 is TGCAGCGTTGAACCAGCGGGGGCAGATTACAATGAGCAGTTCTTC.

The J gene is TRBJ2-1, the V gene TRBV12-3 or TRBV12-4; 15 nucleotides align to TRBD2. The CDR3 loop spans 17 amino acids. V trimming: 5 bases; J trimming: 9 bases; junction bases outside the gene matches: 11. CDR3 loop: CASSQHSGLAGGIEQFF. DNA of the CDR3: TGTGCCAGCAGTCAGCACTCGGGACTAGCGGGAGGAATTGAGCAGTTCTTC.

This clonotype was seen ten or more times. This rearrangement joins TRBV6-1 to TRBJ2-5; 7 bases are a match to TRBD2. This CDR3 has 13 amino acids. V gave up 7 bases and J gave up 5 bases; unmatched junction bases: 7. Germline V gives CDR1 MNHNS, CDR2 SASEGT. In DNA, the CDR3 is TGTGCCAGCACCTGGGGAGGGAGGGAGACCCAGTACTTC. Translated, it gives CASTWGGRETQYF.

About this clonotype itself: This may be a read error, as it is one base from a much larger clone. The chain is built from TRBV4-3 and TRBJ2-6; D might be TRBD1 or TRBD2, each matching 6 bases. Germline lookup yields CDR1 LGHNA and CDR2 YSLEER. CDR3 length: 15 residues. The CDR3 DNA is TGCGCCAGCAGCCAAGAGGTGTGGGGGGCCAGCGTCCTGACTTTC. Its protein product is CASSQEVWGASVLTF.

The J gene is TRBJ1-4, the V gene TRBV9, with D perhaps matching TRBD1 (6 bases). V was shortened by 1 base and J by 0 bases, with 7 bases between the two germline ends. The germline V gene has CDR1 SGDLS and CDR2 YYNGEE. There are 15 residues in the CDR3. The CDR3 spells CASSVRGATNEKLFF. The CDR3 DNA sequence: TGTGCCAGCAGCGTAAGGGGGGCAACTAATGAAAAACTGTTTTTT.

This clonotype was observed a few times. This chain links TRBV10-3 with TRBJ2-7; D is unclear. This CDR3 has 12 residues. Trimming removed 6 bases from V and 4 bases from J, with 10 bases in between. Looked up from germline, CDR1 is ENHRY and CDR2 is SYGVKD. Here the CDR3 DNA reads TGTGCCATCAGCGAGACAAGGTACGAGCAGTACGTC. Residues: CAISETRYEQYV.